Each of the 3 T cell receptor beta chains below was sequenced from the same sample in a study of immune cell composition in non-small cell lung cancer. Repertoires were generated with immunoSEQ multiplex PCR, while TCRdb's copy carries only in-frame clones and drops some. The repertoire holds around 4,500 clones, with 80% to 90% as singletons. The sequenced sample consisted of lung tumor tissue. These receptors were obtained from a human donor with non-small cell lung cancer.

The gene calls are TRBV27 and TRBJ2-5; D may be TRBD1 (5 bases). Germline V gene sequence: CDR1 MNHEY, CDR2 SMNVEV (reference sequence). The V end was cut by 8 bases, the J end by 3 bases, with 10 bases between. The CDR3 is made up of 12 amino acids. The CDR3, as DNA: TGTGCCAGCTGGGGCAGAGAAGAGACCCAGTACTTC. This encodes CASWGREETQYF.

V is TRBV5-1 and J is TRBJ2-1, with D possibly TRBD1 on 5 matching bases. Germline assignment: CDR1 SGHRS and CDR2 YFSETQ. The V gene lost 0 bases and the J gene lost 4 bases, with 11 bases spanning the gap. The CDR3 runs to 15 residues. The CDR3 reads CASSLEQAGYNEQFF. As DNA, the CDR3 is TGCGCCAGCAGCTTGGAACAGGCTGGGTACAATGAGCAGTTCTTC.

This clone has a handful of counts. The V gene is TRBV7-9, the J gene TRBJ2-5; weak D call: TRBD1 (5 bases). The germline V gene encodes CDR1 SEHNR and CDR2 FQNEAQ (reference sequence). The V end was cut by 1 base, the J end by 3 bases, with 9 bases between. This CDR3 region has 14 residues. Written as DNA, the CDR3 is TGTGCCAGCAGCTTAGGGAAGGGGAAAGAGACCCAGTACTTC. Translation: CASSLGKGKETQYF.